The rows below give T cell receptor beta chains drawn from one sample of a study of T cells in Graves' hyperthyroidism and ophthalmopathy. TCRdb itself ran the multiplex PCR reads through MiXCR, one entry per CDR3 protein. The sample lists some 600,000 distinct CDR3 sequences, about 15% occurring once. The sequenced material came from blood. The receptors shown here come from a woman under 40 with Graves' hyperthyroidism that later progressed to Graves' ophthalmopathy. CDR3s include the opening cysteine and the closing phenylalanine or tryptophan. A D gene is named only where the DNA matches it firmly. A clone size is listed for some rows: how often the clone was seen (once, few, many), or a class if it is expanded.

TRBJ1-5,.,TRBV19,.,TGTGCCAGTAAAGTAGGGGACGGGCAGCCCCAGCATTTT,CASKVGDGQPQHF
TRBJ2-6,.,TRBV19,many,TGTGCCAGTAGCCAGATGGGTTACTCTGGGGCCAACGTCCTGACTTTC,CASSQMGYSGANVLTF
TRBJ1-2,.,TRBV11-3,.,TGTGCCTGCAGCTGGGGGGGCGGCTATGGCTACACCTTC,CACSWGGGYGYTF
TRBJ1-4,.,TRBV4-1,many,TGCGCCAGCAGCCAAGATGGTTATGAAAAACTGTTTTTT,CASSQDGYEKLFF
TRBJ2-2,TRBD2,TRBV5-1,many,TGCGCCAGCAGCTTGAAGATGGGACTAGCGAGGACCGGGGAGCTGTTTTTT,CASSLKMGLARTGELFF
TRBJ2-7,TRBD2,TRBV6-1,few,TGTGCCAGCAGTGAATCTGCACTAGCGGTAACCTACGAGCAGTACTTC,CASSESALAVTYEQYF
TRBJ1-2,.,TRBV6-2/TRBV6-3,many,TGTGCCAGCGGGATCTGGAAATATCCTGGCTACACCTTC,CASGIWKYPGYTF
TRBJ2-3,.,TRBV20-1,few,TGCAGTGCTGGAGTGGAAGATACGCAGTATTTT,CSAGVEDTQYF
TRBJ2-7,TRBD1,TRBV7-8,many,TGTGCCACACAGGGGGCCGGGTCCTACGAGCAGTACTTC,CATQGAGSYEQYF
TRBJ2-3,TRBD2,TRBV12-3/TRBV12-4,many,TGTGCCAGCAGCGGTCGACTAGCGACAGATACGCAGTATTTT,CASSGRLATDTQYF
TRBJ2-7,.,TRBV20-1,few,TGCAGTGCTCGGCAGGAAGAGCAGTACTTC,CSARQEEQYF
TRBJ1-3,TRBD1,TRBV12-3/TRBV12-4,many,TGTGCCAGCAGTTTAGAGGGTTTCGGACAGGGACGTGGAAACACCATATATTTT,CASSLEGFGQGRGNTIYF
TRBJ2-5,TRBD2,TRBV19,few,TGTGCCAGTAGTCTAGCGGGTGTTGCAGAGACCCAGTACTTC,CASSLAGVAETQYF
TRBJ2-7,TRBD1,TRBV7-6,many,TGTGCCAGCAGCTATAGGGGGACAGCGTACGAGCAGTACTTC,CASSYRGTAYEQYF
TRBJ2-6,TRBD1,TRBV24-1,few,TGTGCCACCAGTCCCGGCAGGGGGATCTCTGGGGCCAACGTCCTGACTTTC,CATSPGRGISGANVLTF
TRBJ2-5,.,TRBV27,many,TGTGCCAGCAGGTCAGCGGAACAAGAGACCCAGTACTTC,CASRSAEQETQYF
TRBJ1-5,TRBD1,TRBV11-3,many,TGTGCCAGCAGCGAACAGGGGAGTAATGGCAATCAGCCCCAGCATTTT,CASSEQGSNGNQPQHF
TRBJ2-1,.,TRBV14,many,TGTGCCAGCAGCCAACACCTTCTCTACGGCAGTACAACGAGCTCCTACAATGAGCAGTTCTTC,CASSQHLLYGSTTSSYNEQFF
TRBJ1-2,.,TRBV12-3/TRBV12-4,.,TGTGCCAGCAGTTTCCAGGAGCTCTATGGCTACACCTTC,CASSFQELYGYTF
TRBJ1-4,.,TRBV9,.,TGTGCCAGCAGCCCCGGGGACTCAGGGGCTCAAGATGGTGAAAAACTGTTTTTT,CASSPGDSGAQDGEKLFF
TRBJ1-2,.,TRBV5-1,many,TGCGCCAGCAGCTTGTACGGGGGGGGCGACCCCTATGGCTACACCTTC,CASSLYGGGDPYGYTF
TRBJ1-2,.,TRBV28,many,TGTGCCAGCAGTTTAAACACCGTACGGACCTTC,CASSLNTVRTF
TRBJ1-4,TRBD1,TRBV13,many,TGTGCCAGCAGCAGGGGACAGGGGAATGAAAAACTGTTTTTT,CASSRGQGNEKLFF
TRBJ2-3,.,TRBV4-1,few,TGCGCCAGCAGCCAAGTGGGGGGTCCGGCAGATACGCAGTATTTT,CASSQVGGPADTQYF
TRBJ1-1,.,TRBV20-1,.,TGCAGTGCTAGAGATCCCCAGGCTGACGCGCTGAACACTGAAGCTTTCTTT,CSARDPQADALNTEAFF
TRBJ2-7,.,TRBV30,.,TGTGCCTGGAGTGTATTACAGGGTTACGAGCAGTACTTC,CAWSVLQGYEQYF